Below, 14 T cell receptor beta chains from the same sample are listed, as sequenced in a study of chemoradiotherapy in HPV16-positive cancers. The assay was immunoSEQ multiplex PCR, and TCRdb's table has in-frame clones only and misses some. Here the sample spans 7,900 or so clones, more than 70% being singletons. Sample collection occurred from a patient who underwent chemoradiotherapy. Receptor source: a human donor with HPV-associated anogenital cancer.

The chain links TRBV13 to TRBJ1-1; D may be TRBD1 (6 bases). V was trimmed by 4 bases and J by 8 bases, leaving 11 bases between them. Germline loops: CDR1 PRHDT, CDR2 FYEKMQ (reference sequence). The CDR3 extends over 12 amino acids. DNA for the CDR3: TGTGCCAGCAGCTGGGGGCCGAGCGAAGCTTTCTTT. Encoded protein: CASSWGPSEAFF.

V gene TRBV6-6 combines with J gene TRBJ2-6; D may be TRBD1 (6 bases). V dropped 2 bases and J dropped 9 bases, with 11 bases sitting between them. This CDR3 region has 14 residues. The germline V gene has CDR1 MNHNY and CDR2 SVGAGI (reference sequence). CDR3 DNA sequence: TGTGCCAGCAGTTACAGGGACAATGACAACGTCCTGACTTTC. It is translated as CASSYRDNDNVLTF.

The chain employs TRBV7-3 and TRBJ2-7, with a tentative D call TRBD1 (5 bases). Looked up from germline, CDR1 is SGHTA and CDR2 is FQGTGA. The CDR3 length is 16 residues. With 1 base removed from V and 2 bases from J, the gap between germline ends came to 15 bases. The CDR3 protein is CASSLRMVTGPYEQYF. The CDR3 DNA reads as TGTGCCAGCAGCTTAAGGATGGTTACAGGCCCCTACGAGCAGTACTTC.

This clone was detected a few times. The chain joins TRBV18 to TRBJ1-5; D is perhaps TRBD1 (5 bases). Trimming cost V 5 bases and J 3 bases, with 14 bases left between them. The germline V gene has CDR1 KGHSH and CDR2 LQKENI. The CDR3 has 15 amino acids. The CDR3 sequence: CASSRDGEPNQPQHF. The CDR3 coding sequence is TGTGCCAGCTCAAGGGACGGCGAACCCAATCAGCCCCAGCATTTT.

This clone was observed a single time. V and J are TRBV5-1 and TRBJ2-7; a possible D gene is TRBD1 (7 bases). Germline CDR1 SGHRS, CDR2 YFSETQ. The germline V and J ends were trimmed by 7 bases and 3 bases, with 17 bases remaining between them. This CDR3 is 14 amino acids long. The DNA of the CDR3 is TGCGCCAGCCAGGGGGGCCCGCAAGGCTACGAGCAGTACTTC. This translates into CASQGGPQGYEQYF.

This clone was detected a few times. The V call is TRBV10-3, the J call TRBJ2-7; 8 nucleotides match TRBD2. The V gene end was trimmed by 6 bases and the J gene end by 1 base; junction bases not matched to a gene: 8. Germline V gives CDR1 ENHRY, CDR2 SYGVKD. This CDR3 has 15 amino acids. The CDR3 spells CAIRTGTSKSYEQYF. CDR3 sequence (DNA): TGTGCCATCAGAACCGGGACTAGTAAGTCCTACGAGCAGTACTTC.

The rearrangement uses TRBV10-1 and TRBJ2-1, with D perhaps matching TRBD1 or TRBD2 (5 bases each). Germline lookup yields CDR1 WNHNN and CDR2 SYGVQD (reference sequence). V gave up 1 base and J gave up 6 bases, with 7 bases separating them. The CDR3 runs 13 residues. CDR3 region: CASSELRGNEQFF. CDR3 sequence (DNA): TGCGCCAGCAGTGAGTTGAGGGGCAATGAGCAGTTCTTC.

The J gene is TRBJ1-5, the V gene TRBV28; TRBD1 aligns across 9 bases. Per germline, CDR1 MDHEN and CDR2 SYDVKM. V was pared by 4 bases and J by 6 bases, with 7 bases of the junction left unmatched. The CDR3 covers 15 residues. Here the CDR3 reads CASSSAGQGLQPQHF. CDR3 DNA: TGTGCCAGCAGTTCCGCAGGACAGGGGCTTCAGCCCCAGCATTTT.

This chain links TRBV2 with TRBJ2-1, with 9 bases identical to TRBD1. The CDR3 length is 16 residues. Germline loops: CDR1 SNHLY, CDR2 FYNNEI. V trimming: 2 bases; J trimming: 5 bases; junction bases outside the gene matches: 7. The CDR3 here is CASSETRTGVNNEQFF. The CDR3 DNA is TGTGCCAGCAGTGAAACAAGGACAGGGGTTAACAATGAGCAGTTCTTC.

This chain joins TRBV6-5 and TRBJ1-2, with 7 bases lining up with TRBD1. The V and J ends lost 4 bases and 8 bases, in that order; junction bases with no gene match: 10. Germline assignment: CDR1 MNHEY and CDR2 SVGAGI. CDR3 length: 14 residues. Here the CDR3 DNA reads TGTGCCAGCAGTTCACAGGGGCCAGGTCGCGGCTACACCTTC. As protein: CASSSQGPGRGYTF.

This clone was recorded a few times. For the CDR3, the DNA is TGTGCCAGCAGCGTACGCGGAAACTACGAGCAGTACTTC. It codes for CASSVRGNYEQYF. V gene TRBV9 combines with J gene TRBJ2-7, with D uncertain. Trimming took off 1 base at V and 3 bases at J, with 8 bases between the two ends. This CDR3 contains 13 residues. Germline lookup yields CDR1 SGDLS and CDR2 YYNGEE.

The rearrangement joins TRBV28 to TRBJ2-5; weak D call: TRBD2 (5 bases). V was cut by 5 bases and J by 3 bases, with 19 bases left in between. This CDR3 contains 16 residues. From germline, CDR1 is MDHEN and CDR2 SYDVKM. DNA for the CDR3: TGTGCCAGCAGTCGTGGGATGGGGATGGAGGAAGAGACCCAGTACTTC. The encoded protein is CASSRGMGMEEETQYF.

In DNA, the CDR3 is TGTGCCAGCAGCCGGGTGGCTAGCCCCACATTGGACGAGCAGTACTTC. It specifies CASSRVASPTLDEQYF. The V and J genes are TRBV7-2 and TRBJ2-7, with TRBD2 as a possible D gene (5 bases). V lost 5 bases and J 5 bases, leaving 22 bases between the germline ends. Germline CDR1 and CDR2: SGHTA and FQGNSA. The CDR3 loop spans 16 amino acids.

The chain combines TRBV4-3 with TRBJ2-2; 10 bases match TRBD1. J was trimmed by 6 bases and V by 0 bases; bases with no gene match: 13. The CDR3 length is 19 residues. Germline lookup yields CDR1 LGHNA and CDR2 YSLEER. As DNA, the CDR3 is TGCGCCAGCAGCCAAGATTTGAGACAGGGGGCTAATCGGCCCGGGGAGCTGTTTTTT. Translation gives CASSQDLRQGANRPGELFF.